This T cell receptor (beta chain) was sequenced for a study of T-cell memory formation after mild COVID-19. Study-level background: TCR clusters were mostly confined to one donor each. Whole-study findings and limits: CD4+ contracting clones were mainly CM and EM; CD8+ ones, EMRA.

This clonotype has a handful of counts. Its antigen is not identified. Germline V gene sequence: CDR1 SGHRS, CDR2 YFSETQ. CDR3 length equals 15 residues. Trimming removed 0 bases at V and 0 bases at J, with 6 bases between. TCRdb analysed the 5' RACE reads with MiXCR anew, one entry per CDR3 protein. The profile shows about 190,000 distinct CDR3 sequences, around 16% of them singletons. The sample taken for sequencing was PBMCs or a T cell subset sorted from them (not recorded which). This TCR was recovered from an adult woman who had mild COVID-19 (a few samples of this study predate the infection). Cell type and time point are not known. The chain has TRBV5-1 and TRBJ1-4; D call uncertain. CDR3 DNA sequence: TGCGCCAGCAGCTTGGGGGGATCAACTAATGAAAAACTGTTTTTT. Amino acid sequence: CASSLGGSTNEKLFF. Supplemented by reference TRBV5-1 and TRBJ1-4, the full variable domain reads KAGVTQTPRYLIKTRGQQVTLSCSPISGHRSVSWYQQTPGQGLQFLFEYFSETQRNKGNFPGRFSGRQFSNSRSEMNVSTLELGDSALYLCASSLGGSTNEKLFFGSGTQLSVL.